Listed below are T cell receptor beta chains from one sample, sequenced in a study of T cell repertoires in cytomegalovirus infection. These receptors are not linked to any known antigen. TCRdb re-called the reads through MiXCR, storing one row per CDR3 protein. There are around 900,000 distinct CDR3 sequences in the sample; about 33% occur only once, and roughly 12% lies in the top ten. The specimen comprised cultured CD8+ T cells from PBMCs, sampled from culture after CMV antigen stimulation. The source is a human donor in good health (CMV status not recorded). Some clones in this sample may be carry-over from other donors' samples. Each CDR3 is given with its conserved first and last residue. D genes are given only for firm matches. Clone size is not always given. Where it is, it says once, few, many or a class for expanded clones.

>TRBV7-6|many|TRBJ2-1|.
TGTGCCAGCAGCTTAGGGGGACCGCGTGCGTCCGTCGAGCAGTTCTTC
CASSLGGPRASVEQFF
>TRBV6-5|.|TRBJ2-3|.
TGTGCCAGCAGTAATGAACCCAGCACAGATACGCAGTATTTT
CASSNEPSTDTQYF
>TRBV4-1|.|TRBJ1-4|.
TGCGCCAGCAGCCAGGAGGGGGGGACAAGTGAAAAACTGTTTTTT
CASSQEGGTSEKLFF
>TRBV7-9|few|TRBJ1-2|TRBD1
TGTGCCAGCAGCTCCCCTCGGGACAGGCTACGCTATGGCTACACCTTC
CASSSPRDRLRYGYTF
>TRBV24-1|.|TRBJ2-3|.
TGTGCCACCAGTGATCGAGAGAGAGATACGCAGTATTTT
CATSDRERDTQYF
>TRBV14|.|TRBJ1-2|.
TGTGCCAGCAGCCAAGATGGGCTCGGGGGAAGAGAAAGAGGCTACACCTTC
CASSQDGLGGRERGYTF
>TRBV7-2|.|TRBJ2-6|.
TGTGCCAGCAGCTTAGACTCTGGGGCCAACGTCCTGACTTTC
CASSLDSGANVLTF
>TRBV6-5|.|TRBJ2-7|.
TGTGCCAGCAGTTACTCGAGGGGGGACTACGCCTACGAGCAGTACTTC
CASSYSRGDYAYEQYF
>TRBV6-5|once|TRBJ1-4|.
TGTGCCAGCAGTTACTCAAAGGTCCCACCGCTGAATGAAAAACTGTTTTTT
CASSYSKVPPLNEKLFF
>TRBV2|.|TRBJ2-1|.
TGTGCCAACCGAGAGGGCAGAGGGTTCGCTGAGCAGTTCTTC
CANREGRGFAEQFF
>TRBV7-2|once|TRBJ2-1|TRBD2
TGTGCCAGCAGCTTAGAGCCAGCGGGGGGGCATGGGAATGAGCAGTTCTTC
CASSLEPAGGHGNEQFF
>TRBV7-6|.|TRBJ2-2|.
TGTGCCAGCAGCTTAGATGATAGCGGTGGCGGGGAGCTGTTTTTT
CASSLDDSGGGELFF
>TRBV7-2|.|TRBJ1-1|.
TGTGCCAGCAGCTTTATGTACACTGAAGCTTTCTTT
CASSFMYTEAFF
>TRBV4-1|few|TRBJ1-1|.
TGCGCCAGCAGCTCTCCTGGGAGCGCTGAAGCTTTCTTT
CASSSPGSAEAFF
>TRBV4-1|.|TRBJ2-1|.
TGCGCCAGCTGCCAACTAGCCCCCAATGAGCAGTTCTTC
CASCQLAPNEQFF